One T cell receptor beta chain is described in this entry. The target of this receptor is not known. The record has no base qualities; no much larger clone is one base away. The collaborating institutions used their own protocols to collect whole blood in K2EDTA tubes. For TCRbeta analysis, collaborator samples were shipped as frozen whole blood, as isolated PBMCs, or as DNA extracted from either sample type. The source of the sample is a study of blood T cell repertoires in COVID-19 (dated by TCRdb to 2018 to 2020). Background for the entire study: The collaborator samples originated in the United States, Italy and Spain and spanned the acute and convalescent phases of COVID-19. A freely available public database, intended as a resource for researchers studying the immune response to SARS-CoV-2, is where the repertoires were released. HLA class I and class II types, where available, came from metadata supplied by the sample provider rather than from assay-based typing. The dataset comprised deeply sampled blood TCRbeta repertoires from subjects exposed to, actively infected with, or recovered from COVID-19. Samples were obtained from the ongoing ImmuneRACE study (first 160 participants) and from 1,254 subjects provided by 6 global collaborators. The prospective study material was composed of cDNA or gDNA derived from T cells, B-cell-depleted T cells, or PBMCs. Sample metadata almost always included a de-identified subject ID, COVID-19 status, age in years and sex.

What the authors observed across the whole study: Clinical and demographic metadata were provided uncurated, with the amount varying by source and participant.

The immunoSEQ Assay, a bias-controlled multiplex PCR, was used to amplify TCRbeta CDR3 regions from genomic DNA. As for the original processing: Within the assay, amplification of reference gene primers was used to estimate how many nucleated cells each sample contained. To quantify the absolute abundance of each unique TCRbeta CDR3 rearrangement, sequence reads were collapsed and filtered. Productive Simpson clonality was computed per sample as the square root of Simpson's diversity index over productive rearrangements. TCRdb took over this immuneACCESS table, retaining in-frame rearrangements with V and J assigned. Such tables are incomplete; in checked studies, under half of the missing clones stem from an unresolved V gene, and the remainder is unexplained. V, J and clone size reflect that table, while D and trimming were determined from the DNA. This sample is represented by about 98,000 clones; about 85% of them were singletons. About 10% of the sample belongs to the ten largest clones.

Including the terminal cysteine and phenylalanine, the CDR3 comprises 13 residues. Only the CDR3 region is kept as DNA, spanning 39 bases read in frame from base 1. The germline ends are 6 bases apart after V is trimmed by 2 bases and J by 2 bases. CDR1 SEHNR and CDR2 FQNEAQ are derived from the germline V gene (reference sequence). The receptor was derived from a woman older than 75 with acute or convalescent COVID-19. The rearranged chain carries TRBV7-9 and TRBJ1-1, with no reliable assignment of the D segment. The sequencing sample was made of peripheral blood. The CDR3 is CASSLHSNTEAFF. The nucleotide sequence reads TGTGCCAGCAGCTTACACAGCAACACTGAAGCTTTCTTT.